Listed here are 16 T cell receptor beta chains from one sample, sequenced in a study of regulatory T cells in long-lasting Graves disease. Combining iRepertoire HTBI primers with Arm-PCR of CDR3 regions, the authors built TCR beta libraries. TCRdb reanalysed the multiplex PCR reads using MiXCR and keeps one entry per CDR3 protein. Among roughly 380,000 distinct CDR3 sequences, approximately 16% were seen once, and the ten largest hold just under 30%. Time point reported: newly diagnosed GD, antithyroid drugs for less than 3 months. Researchers made the TCR library from RNA that was extracted from PBMCs. The sample also formed part of further work on T cells in Graves' hyperthyroidism and ophthalmopathy.

The sample consisted of peripheral blood mononuclear cells (PBMCs), taken at new diagnosis, from a patient treated with antithyroid drugs. All receptors derive from a man aged 35-49 years with Graves disease.

CDR3 nucleotides: TGCGCCAGCAGGGGACAGGGAGCTGGGGCCAACGTCCTGACTTTC. It specifies CASRGQGAGANVLTF. V gene TRBV5-1 combines with J gene TRBJ2-6; TRBD1 agrees at 9 bases. In germline, CDR1 is SGHRS, CDR2 YFSETQ. This CDR3 comprises 15 residues. J was trimmed by 2 bases and V by 5 bases; bases with no gene match: 2.

The table lists this clonotype with a count of one. This CDR3 is CASTARGGSTDTQYF. The CDR3 DNA follows: TGTGCCAGCACTGCGCGGGGGGGCAGCACAGATACGCAGTATTTT. The rearrangement links TRBV7-2 to TRBJ2-3, with 9 nucleotides matching TRBD2. Unmatched junction bases numbered 5, after V lost 7 bases and J lost 0 bases. Germline lookup yields CDR1 SGHTA and CDR2 FQGNSA. This CDR3 has 15 amino acids.

This clonotype has at least ten counts. The chain joins TRBV7-6 to TRBJ1-6; 7 bases match TRBD1. After removal of 5 bases from V and 11 bases from J, the junction contained 12 bases not matched to a gene. CDR3 length equals 15 residues. Per germline, CDR1 SGHVS and CDR2 FNYEAQ. The CDR3 region is CASSEQGQAGAPLHF. The CDR3 region has the DNA TGTGCCAGCAGCGAGCAAGGACAGGCTGGAGCACCCCTCCACTTT. The variable domain in full, completed from reference TRBV7-6 and TRBJ1-6, reads GAGVSQSPRYKVTKRGQDVALRCDPISGHVSLYWYRQALGQGPEFLTYFNYEAQQDKSGLPNDRFSAERPEGSISTLTIQRTEQRDSAMYRCASSEQGQAGAPLHFGNGTRLTVT.

As to this clonotype: A read error may be the cause here, since a much bigger clone is one base away. A read error is likely, as this CDR3 ends without the conserved phenylalanine or tryptophan. This chain joins TRBV3-1 and TRBJ1-5; D remains ambiguous. The V gene lost 1 base and the J gene lost 9 bases, with 4 bases spanning the gap. Germline V gene data show CDR1 as LGHDT and CDR2 as YNNKEL (reference sequence). CDR3 length: 11 amino acids. The CDR3 protein is CASSQGGPQHL. The CDR3 bases are TGTGCCAGCAGCCAAGGAGGGCCCCAGCATCTT.

The V call is TRBV2, the J call TRBJ2-7; 7 nucleotides align to TRBD2. The trim removed 7 bases at V and 7 bases at J, leaving 16 bases unmatched. This CDR3 spans 15 amino acids. Germline loops: CDR1 SNHLY, CDR2 FYNNEI. This chain's CDR3 is CASTSSGTTYNEQYF. The CDR3 DNA reads as TGTGCCAGCACCTCTAGCGGTACAACCTACAATGAGCAGTACTTC.

This clonotype was detected many times. The gene calls are TRBV6-1 and TRBJ2-7; TRBD1 agrees at 11 bases. The germline CDR1 and CDR2 sequences are MNHNS and SASEGT. V trimming: 6 bases; J trimming: 4 bases; junction bases outside the gene matches: 8. The CDR3 has 15 residues. The CDR3 region has the DNA TGTGCCAGCAGGATCCGCGGGGACAGGGGGTACGAGCAGTACTTC. Its protein product is CASRIRGDRGYEQYF.

In this sample, this clonotype turned up many times. The chain is built from TRBV12-3 or TRBV12-4 and TRBJ2-1, with TRBD2 matching 7 bases. This CDR3 contains 15 residues. The V segment lost 2 bases and the J segment 2 bases; nucleotides outside the gene matches: 3. The CDR3 protein is CASSLYLAAYNEQFF. As DNA, the CDR3 is TGTGCCAGCAGTTTATACCTAGCGGCCTACAATGAGCAGTTCTTC.

This clonotype showed up many times. The rearrangement uses TRBV20-1 and TRBJ1-1; possibly TRBD1 for D (6 bases). Looked up from germline, CDR1 is DFQATT and CDR2 is SNEGSKA (reference sequence). The CDR3 runs 11 residues. V was trimmed by 1 base and J by 10 bases, leaving 10 bases between them. CDR3 nucleotide sequence: TGCAGTGCTAGAGGACAGGCCCGAGCTTTCTTT. Translation gives CSARGQARAFF.

This clonotype was seen more than once but under ten times. The gene calls are TRBV7-3 and TRBJ2-5, with a possible D match to TRBD1 (6 bases). Germline CDR1 and CDR2: SGHTA and FQGTGA. The CDR3 is made up of 14 amino acids. V dropped 1 base and J dropped 5 bases, with 11 bases sitting between them. This CDR3 is CASSLMGTPETQYF. In DNA, the CDR3 is TGTGCCAGCAGCTTAATGGGGACACCGGAGACCCAGTACTTC.

This clonotype was detected many times. V is TRBV10-1 and J is TRBJ2-3; TRBD2 matches 8 bases. Germline CDR1 is WNHNN and CDR2 is SYGVQD (reference sequence). The CDR3 has 18 residues. The junction had 13 bases not matched to a gene; V was cut back by 3 bases and J by 2 bases. CDR3 sequence reads: CASSDTGSPSGSTDTQYF. The CDR3 DNA follows: TGCGCCAGCAGTGATACGGGGTCCCCTAGCGGGTCCACAGATACGCAGTATTTT.

This clonotype was observed at least ten times. The chain's CDR3 is CASSQDGPIGTTNTGELFF. The DNA for the CDR3 is TGCGCCAGCAGCCAGGACGGCCCTATAGGGACCACGAACACCGGGGAGCTGTTTTTT. V and J are TRBV4-3 and TRBJ2-2; D might be TRBD1 or TRBD2, each matching 5 bases. Trimming removed 3 bases at V and 0 bases at J, with 20 bases between. This CDR3 spans 19 amino acids. Germline V lookup: CDR1 LGHNA, CDR2 YSLEER.

This clonotype has ten or more counts. This chain connects TRBV7-2 to TRBJ2-1; D is unclear. Germline V lookup: CDR1 SGHTA, CDR2 FQGNSA. The CDR3 is 14 amino acids. Trimming took off 0 bases at V and 0 bases at J, with 3 bases between the two ends. CDR3 DNA sequence: TGTGCCAGCAGCTTAGCGCCCTCCTACAATGAGCAGTTCTTC. It translates to CASSLAPSYNEQFF.

V is TRBV19 and J is TRBJ2-1; TRBD2 might be the D (5 bases). The DNA end is more similar to TRBJ2-5, so the J call may be wrong. Germline assignment: CDR1 LNHDA and CDR2 SQIVND (reference sequence). The CDR3 is 13 residues long. CDR3 loop: CASSRTFPETQYF. The CDR3 DNA sequence: TGTGCCAGTAGTCGGACTTTTCCAGAGACCCAGTACTTC.

The genes are TRBV5-1 and TRBJ2-5, with D unclear. Trimming left V 0 bases short and J 5 bases short, with 14 bases between. Germline values: CDR1 SGHRS, CDR2 YFSETQ. This CDR3 region has 15 residues. The CDR3 region has the DNA TGCGCCAGCAGCTTGGGAGGTTCTGCACAGGAGACCCAGTACTTC. This encodes CASSLGGSAQETQYF.

This clonotype was detected ten times or more. The rearrangement joins TRBV28 to TRBJ2-5; 12 nucleotides agree with TRBD2. Germline V gene data show CDR1 as MDHEN and CDR2 as SYDVKM. The CDR3 covers 19 residues. The V gene end was trimmed by 6 bases and the J gene end by 5 bases; junction bases not matched to a gene: 19. CDR3 nucleotide sequence: TGTGCCAGCAGACCAGTTGCCGTGGGGACTAGCGGGTCAGGGGAGACCCAGTACTTC. Its protein product is CASRPVAVGTSGSGETQYF.

This clonotype was counted only a few times. A much larger clonotype is one base distant, so this may be a read error. The gene calls are TRBV10-3 and TRBJ2-3; D is unresolved. Germline lookup yields CDR1 ENHRY and CDR2 SYGVKD. The CDR3 has 11 amino acids. V was shortened by 6 bases and J by 2 bases, with 3 bases between the two germline ends. Here the CDR3 DNA reads TGTGCCATCAGGGACACAGATACGCAGTATTTT. This encodes CAIRDTDTQYF.